The following is a T cell receptor beta chain sequence with its context. Looked up from germline, CDR1 is SGHAT and CDR2 is FQNNGV. The V gene end was trimmed by 3 bases and the J gene end by 1 base; junction bases not matched to a gene: 5. This CDR3 has 15 residues. This entry is derived from a study of blood T cell repertoires in COVID-19. Study-wide context: Some COVID-19 samples were acute and others convalescent; all came from the United States, Italy and Spain. T cells, B-cell-depleted T cells, or PBMCs provided the cDNA or gDNA that served as material.

How the authors handled the data: How many nucleated cells were present was estimated from reference gene primer amplification. Assay: immunoSEQ multiplex PCR; the TCRdb copy retains only in-frame clones and omits some. From that table come the V and J calls and clone size; the DNA was used to work out D and trimming. The data contain some 41,000 clones, 83% of them singletons. The chain joins TRBV11-2 to TRBJ2-7, with 8 bases lining up with TRBD2. This sequence originates from a woman aged 80 or over with active or convalescent COVID-19. Sequencing was performed on peripheral blood. The CDR3 DNA follows: TGTGCCAGCAGCTTTACTAGCGGTACTTCCTACGAGCAGTACTTC. Protein product: CASSFTSGTSYEQYF.